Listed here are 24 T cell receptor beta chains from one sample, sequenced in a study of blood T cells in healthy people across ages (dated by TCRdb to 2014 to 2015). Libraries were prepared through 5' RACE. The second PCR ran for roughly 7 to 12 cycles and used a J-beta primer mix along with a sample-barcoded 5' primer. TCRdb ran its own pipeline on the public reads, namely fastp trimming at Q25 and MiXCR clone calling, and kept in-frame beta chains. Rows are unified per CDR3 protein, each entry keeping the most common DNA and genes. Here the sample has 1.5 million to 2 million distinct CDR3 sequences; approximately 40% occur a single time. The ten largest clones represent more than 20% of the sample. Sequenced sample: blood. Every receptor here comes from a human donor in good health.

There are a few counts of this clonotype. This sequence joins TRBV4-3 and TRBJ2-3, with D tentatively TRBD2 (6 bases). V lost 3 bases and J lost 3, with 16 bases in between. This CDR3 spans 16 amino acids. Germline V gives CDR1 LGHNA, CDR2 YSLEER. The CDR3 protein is CASSQETRGPTDTQYF. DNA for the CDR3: TGCGCCAGCAGCCAGGAGACTAGGGGTCCAACAGATACGCAGTATTTT.

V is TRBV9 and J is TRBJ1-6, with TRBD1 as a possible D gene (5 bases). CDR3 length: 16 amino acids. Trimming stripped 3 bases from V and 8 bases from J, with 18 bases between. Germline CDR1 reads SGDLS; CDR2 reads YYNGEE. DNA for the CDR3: TGTGCCAGCAGCGCCTCCATCAGGGTAGCGGATTCACCCCTCCACTTT. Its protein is CASSASIRVADSPLHF.

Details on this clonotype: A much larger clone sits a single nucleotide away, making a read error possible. In DNA, the CDR3 is TGCGCCAGCAGCCAAGATTCAAGTAGGACAAACCATGAGCAGTTCTTC. As protein: CASSQDSSRTNHEQFF. V usage is TRBV4-3 and J usage is TRBJ2-1; D is possibly TRBD1 (5 bases). Trimming left V 0 bases short and J 8 bases short, with 17 bases between. This CDR3 is built from 16 residues. Germline CDR1 and CDR2: LGHNA and YSLEER.

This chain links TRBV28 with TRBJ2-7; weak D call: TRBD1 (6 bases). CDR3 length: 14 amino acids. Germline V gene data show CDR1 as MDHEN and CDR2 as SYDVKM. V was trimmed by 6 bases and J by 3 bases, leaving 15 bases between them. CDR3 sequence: CASSLPGVSYEQYF. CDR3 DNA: TGTGCCAGCAGCTTACCAGGGGTTAGCTACGAGCAGTACTTC.

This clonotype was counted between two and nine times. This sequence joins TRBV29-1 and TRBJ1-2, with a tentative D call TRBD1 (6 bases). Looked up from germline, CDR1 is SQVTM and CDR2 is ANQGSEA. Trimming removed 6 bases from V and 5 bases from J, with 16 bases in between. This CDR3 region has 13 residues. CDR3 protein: CSVLRTANYGYTF. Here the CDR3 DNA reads TGCAGCGTGCTAAGGACAGCGAATTATGGCTACACCTTC.

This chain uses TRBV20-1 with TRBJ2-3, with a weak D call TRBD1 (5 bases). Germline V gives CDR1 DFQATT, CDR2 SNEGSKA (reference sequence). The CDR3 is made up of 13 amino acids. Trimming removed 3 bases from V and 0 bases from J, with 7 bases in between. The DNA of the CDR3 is TGCAGTGCTAGTGACAGCAGCACAGATACGCAGTATTTT. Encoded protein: CSASDSSTDTQYF.

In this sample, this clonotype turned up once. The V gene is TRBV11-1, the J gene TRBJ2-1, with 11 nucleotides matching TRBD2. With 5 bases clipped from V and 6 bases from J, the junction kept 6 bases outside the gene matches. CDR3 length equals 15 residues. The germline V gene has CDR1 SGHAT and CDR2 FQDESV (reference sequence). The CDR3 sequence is CASSGPGLAVNEQFF. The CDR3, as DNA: TGTGCCAGCAGCGGCCCGGGACTAGCGGTCAATGAGCAGTTCTTC.

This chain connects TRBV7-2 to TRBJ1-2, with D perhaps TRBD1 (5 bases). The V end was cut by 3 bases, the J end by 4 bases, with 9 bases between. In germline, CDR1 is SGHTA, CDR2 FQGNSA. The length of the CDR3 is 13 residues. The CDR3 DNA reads TGTGCCAGCAGCTTTTCAGGGCTCTATGGCTACACCTTC. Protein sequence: CASSFSGLYGYTF. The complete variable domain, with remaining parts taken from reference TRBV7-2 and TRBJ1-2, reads GAGVSQSPSNKVTEKGKDVELRCDPISGHTALYWYRQSLGQGLEFLIYFQGNSAPDKSGLPSDRFSAERTGGSVSTLTIQRTQQEDSAVYLCASSFSGLYGYTFGSGTRLTVV.

CDR3 sequence reads: CASSQGSRGSISTDTQYF. The CDR3 DNA is TGTGCCAGCAGCCAAGGATCTCGGGGCTCTATTAGCACAGATACGCAGTATTTT. V gene TRBV3-1 combines with J gene TRBJ2-3; tentatively, D is TRBD1 or TRBD2 (5 bases each). The germline V and J ends were trimmed by 1 base and 0 bases, with 17 bases remaining between them. The CDR3 is 18 residues long. Germline lookup yields CDR1 LGHDT and CDR2 YNNKEL (reference sequence).

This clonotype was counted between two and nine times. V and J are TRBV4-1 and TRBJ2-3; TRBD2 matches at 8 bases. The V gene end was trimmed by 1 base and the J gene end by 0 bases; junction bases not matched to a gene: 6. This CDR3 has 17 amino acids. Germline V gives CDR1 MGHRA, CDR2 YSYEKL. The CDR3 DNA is TGCGCCAGCAGCCAAGTCTACTCTAGCGGGAGCACAGATACGCAGTATTTT. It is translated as CASSQVYSSGSTDTQYF.

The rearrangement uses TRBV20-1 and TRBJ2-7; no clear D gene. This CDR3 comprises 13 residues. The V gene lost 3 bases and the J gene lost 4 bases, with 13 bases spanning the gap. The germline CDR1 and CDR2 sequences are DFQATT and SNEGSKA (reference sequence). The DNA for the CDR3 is TGCAGTGCTAGCAGGCTGTGGGGTTACGAGCAGTACTTC. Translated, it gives CSASRLWGYEQYF.

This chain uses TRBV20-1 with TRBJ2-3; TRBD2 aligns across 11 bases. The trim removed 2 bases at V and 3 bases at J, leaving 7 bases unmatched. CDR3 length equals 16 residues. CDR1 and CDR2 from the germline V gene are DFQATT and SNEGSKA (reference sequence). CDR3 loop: CSARYPGTSGTDTQYF. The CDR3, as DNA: TGCAGTGCTAGATACCCCGGGACTAGCGGTACAGATACGCAGTATTTT.

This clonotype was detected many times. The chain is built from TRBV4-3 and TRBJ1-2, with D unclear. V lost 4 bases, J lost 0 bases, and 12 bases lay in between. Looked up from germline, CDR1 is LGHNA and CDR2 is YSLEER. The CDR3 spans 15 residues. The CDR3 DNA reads TGCGCCAGCAGCCCCCTGGCGGGTTCTAACTATGGCTACACCTTC. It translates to CASSPLAGSNYGYTF.

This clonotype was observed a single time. DNA of the CDR3: TGCAGTGCTAGGGGGGCGCGGGGACCGGAGCAGTACTTC. It specifies CSARGARGPEQYF. The V call is TRBV20-1, the J call TRBJ2-5; D is perhaps TRBD1 or TRBD2 (6 bases each). Trimming took 3 bases from V and 11 from J, leaving 19 bases between them. Germline V CDR1 and CDR2: DFQATT, SNEGSKA (reference sequence). This CDR3 spans 13 amino acids.

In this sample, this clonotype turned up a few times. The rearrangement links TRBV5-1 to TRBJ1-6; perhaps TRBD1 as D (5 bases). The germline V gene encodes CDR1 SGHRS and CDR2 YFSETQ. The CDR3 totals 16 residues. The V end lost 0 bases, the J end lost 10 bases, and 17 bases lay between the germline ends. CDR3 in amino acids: CASSLAGMGRGSPLHF. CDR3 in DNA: TGCGCCAGCAGCTTGGCCGGGATGGGGCGCGGATCACCCCTCCACTTT.

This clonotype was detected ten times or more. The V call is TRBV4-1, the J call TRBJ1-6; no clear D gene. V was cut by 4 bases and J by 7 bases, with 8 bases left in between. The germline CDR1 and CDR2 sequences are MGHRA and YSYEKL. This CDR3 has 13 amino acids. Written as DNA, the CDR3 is TGCGCCAGCAGCCCAACCTTAAATTCACCCCTCCACTTT. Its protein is CASSPTLNSPLHF.

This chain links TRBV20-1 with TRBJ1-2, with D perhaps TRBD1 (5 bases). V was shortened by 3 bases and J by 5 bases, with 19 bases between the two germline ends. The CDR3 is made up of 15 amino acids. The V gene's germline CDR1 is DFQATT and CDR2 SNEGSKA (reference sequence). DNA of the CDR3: TGCAGTGCTAGGTCCGGGGGGGTCCTTCCTTATGGCTACACCTTC. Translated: CSARSGGVLPYGYTF.

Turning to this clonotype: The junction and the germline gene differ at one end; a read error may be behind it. In DNA form, the CDR3 reads TGTGCCAGTAGTTTTTACCGTAGCAATCAGCCCCAGCATTTT. Translated: CASSFYRSNQPQHF. The rearrangement uses TRBV28 and TRBJ1-5; D remains unclear. The CDR3 is 14 amino acids. Germline CDR1 and CDR2: MDHEN and SYDVKM. The full variable domain, in which reference TRBV28 and TRBJ1-5 provide the parts outside the CDR3, is DVKVTQSSRYLVKRTGEKVFLECVQDMDHENMFWYRQDPGLGLRLIYFSYDVKMKEKGDIPEGYSVSREKKERFSLILESASTNQTSMYLCASSFYRSNQPQHFGDGTRLSIL.

CDR3 region: CASKSGWQGNQPQHF. CDR3 nucleotide sequence: TGTGCCAGTAAATCCGGTTGGCAGGGCAATCAGCCCCAGCATTTT. V usage is TRBV2 and J usage is TRBJ1-5; D gene uncertain. The V gene's germline CDR1 is SNHLY and CDR2 FYNNEI. This CDR3 is built from 15 residues. Trimming shortened V by 9 bases and J by 2 bases, and 17 bases separated the two germline ends.

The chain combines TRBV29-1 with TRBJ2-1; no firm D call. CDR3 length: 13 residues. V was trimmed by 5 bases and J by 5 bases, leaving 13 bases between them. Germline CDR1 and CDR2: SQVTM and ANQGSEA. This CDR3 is CSVTAVVNNEQFF. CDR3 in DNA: TGCAGCGTTACCGCAGTGGTAAACAATGAGCAGTTCTTC.

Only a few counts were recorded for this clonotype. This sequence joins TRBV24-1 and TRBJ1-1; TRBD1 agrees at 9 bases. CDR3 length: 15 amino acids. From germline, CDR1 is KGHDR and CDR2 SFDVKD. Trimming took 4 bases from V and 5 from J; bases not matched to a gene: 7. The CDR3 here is CATSDSRQGETEAFF. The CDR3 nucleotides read TGTGCCACCAGTGACTCCAGACAGGGGGAGACTGAAGCTTTCTTT.

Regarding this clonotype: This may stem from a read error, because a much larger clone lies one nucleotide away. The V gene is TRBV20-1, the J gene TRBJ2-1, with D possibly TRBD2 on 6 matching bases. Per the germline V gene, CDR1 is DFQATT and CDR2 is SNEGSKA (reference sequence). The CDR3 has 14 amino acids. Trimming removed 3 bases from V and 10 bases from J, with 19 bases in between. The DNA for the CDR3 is TGCAGTGCTAGCGCAGCGGGCAGCTCCTACGAGCAGTTCTTC. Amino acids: CSASAAGSSYEQFF.

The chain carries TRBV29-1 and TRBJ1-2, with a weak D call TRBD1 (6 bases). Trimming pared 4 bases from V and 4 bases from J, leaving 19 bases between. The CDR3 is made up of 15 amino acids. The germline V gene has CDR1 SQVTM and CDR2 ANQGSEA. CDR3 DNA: TGCAGCGTTGCAGGGGTACAGGGAAAAGCCTATGGCTACACCTTC. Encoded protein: CSVAGVQGKAYGYTF.

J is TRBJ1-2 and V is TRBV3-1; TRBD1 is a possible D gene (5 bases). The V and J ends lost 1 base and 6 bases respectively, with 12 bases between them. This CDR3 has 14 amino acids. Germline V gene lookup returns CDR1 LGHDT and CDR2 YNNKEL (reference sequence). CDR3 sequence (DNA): TGTGCCAGCAGCCAAGCTGCTAGGGGCAATGGCTACACCTTC. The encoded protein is CASSQAARGNGYTF.